One and the same sample provided the 16 T cell receptor beta chains below, sequenced in a study of blood T cell repertoires in COVID-19. The method was immunoSEQ multiplex PCR; TCRdb's version includes in-frame clones alone and lacks a portion of them. This table holds around 32,000 clones, around 90% found once. Sequencing used peripheral blood. The source of these receptors is a man aged 65 to 79 with active or convalescent COVID-19.

J is TRBJ1-5 and V is TRBV4-1; no clear D. Trimming took off 0 bases at V and 6 bases at J, with 9 bases between the two ends. The V gene's germline CDR1 is MGHRA and CDR2 YSYEKL. The CDR3 consists of 14 residues. In DNA, the CDR3 is TGCGCCAGCAGCCAAGATCACACCCCTCAGCCCCAGCATTTT. This gives the protein CASSQDHTPQPQHF.

This chain uses TRBV6-5 with TRBJ1-3, with 12 bases aligning to TRBD1. The V and J ends lost 6 bases and 2 bases, in that order; junction bases with no gene match: 2. The CDR3 is 15 amino acids. Germline values: CDR1 MNHEY, CDR2 SVGAGI. Written as DNA, the CDR3 is TGTGCCAGCAGACGGGACAGGGGGCCTGGAAACACCATATATTTT. Amino acid sequence: CASRRDRGPGNTIYF.

The rearrangement links TRBV28 to TRBJ1-5; TRBD1 matches 7 bases. Germline trimming cut 6 bases from V and 3 bases from J; bases unmatched to any gene: 14. Germline V gives CDR1 MDHEN, CDR2 SYDVKM. The CDR3 has 17 residues. CDR3: CASSPGRGPIINQPQHF. CDR3 bases: TGTGCCAGCAGCCCCGGGAGGGGGCCGATAATCAATCAGCCCCAGCATTTT.

This chain joins TRBV5-1 and TRBJ2-3, with unresolved D. Germline CDR1 is SGHRS and CDR2 is YFSETQ. Trimming shortened V by 0 bases and J by 0 bases, and 14 bases separated the two germline ends. This CDR3 region has 17 residues. The DNA for the CDR3 is TGCGCCAGCAGCTTGGTTATGGCAGTGACTAGCACAGATACGCAGTATTTT. The encoded protein is CASSLVMAVTSTDTQYF.

V usage is TRBV5-5 and J usage is TRBJ1-1; weak D call: TRBD1 (5 bases). V lost 2 bases and J 6 bases, leaving 14 bases between the germline ends. Germline V gene lookup returns CDR1 SGHKS and CDR2 YYEKEE (reference sequence). The CDR3 contains 14 residues. CDR3: CASSFGQGISEAFF. In DNA form, the CDR3 reads TGTGCCAGCAGCTTCGGTCAGGGAATCTCTGAAGCTTTCTTT.

This rearrangement joins TRBV18 to TRBJ1-5; D unresolved. CDR1 and CDR2 (germline): KGHSH, LQKENI. CDR3 length: 13 residues. Deletions cut 6 bases from V and 4 bases from J, with 10 bases between. In DNA form, the CDR3 reads TGTGCCAGCTCCTCGCCAGATAATCAGCCCCAGCATTTT. Translation gives CASSSPDNQPQHF.

The gene calls are TRBV10-2 and TRBJ1-6; possible D gene TRBD1, 5 bases. The CDR3 has 18 residues. The V end lost 0 bases, the J end lost 0 bases, and 12 bases lay between the germline ends. Germline CDR1 reads WSHSY; CDR2 reads SAAADI. The CDR3 nucleotides are TGCGCCAGCAGTGAGTCGGGGCAGTTGAGCTCCTATAATTCACCCCTCCACTTT. This codes for CASSESGQLSSYNSPLHF.

The rearrangement links TRBV5-1 to TRBJ1-3; D might be TRBD1 (5 bases). This CDR3 region has 15 residues. CDR1 and CDR2 (germline): SGHRS, YFSETQ. Trimming removed 4 bases at V and 4 bases at J, with 15 bases between. The CDR3 here is CASSPGHFQGNTIYF. DNA of the CDR3: TGCGCCAGCAGCCCTGGACATTTCCAGGGAAACACCATATATTTT.

The chain recombines TRBV7-2 with TRBJ1-1; 7 bases are shared with TRBD1. With 5 bases clipped from V and 0 bases from J, the junction kept 9 bases outside the gene matches. The CDR3 runs 16 residues. The germline V gene has CDR1 SGHTA and CDR2 FQGNSA. The DNA for the CDR3 is TGTGCCAGCAGCCGGGACAGAGCGGCACTGAACACTGAAGCTTTCTTT. Protein: CASSRDRAALNTEAFF.

V gene TRBV2 combines with J gene TRBJ1-2; maybe TRBD1 (6 bases). The CDR3 consists of 12 residues. CDR1 SNHLY and CDR2 FYNNEI come from the germline V gene. Between the trimmed V and J ends, which lost 9 bases and 5 bases, there was a span of 13 bases. CDR3 nucleotides: TGTGCCAGTGGACAGTCCAGTTATGGCTACACCTTC. Encoded protein: CASGQSSYGYTF.

The rearrangement uses TRBV2 and TRBJ2-5, with 7 bases identical to TRBD1. Trimming took 6 bases from V and 6 from J; bases not matched to a gene: 7. There are 13 residues in the CDR3. CDR1 and CDR2 from the germline V gene are SNHLY and FYNNEI. The CDR3 reads CASSSTGPKTQYF. Here the CDR3 DNA reads TGTGCCAGCAGCTCGACAGGGCCGAAGACCCAGTACTTC.

The chain employs TRBV4-2 and TRBJ1-1; the match to TRBD1 covers 7 bases. Germline V gene lookup returns CDR1 LGHNA and CDR2 YNFKEQ. The CDR3 has 14 amino acids. J was trimmed by 5 bases and V by 2 bases; bases with no gene match: 5. DNA for the CDR3: TGTGCCAGCAGCCAACAACAGGGGATGACTGAAGCTTTCTTT. As protein: CASSQQQGMTEAFF.

The chain is built from TRBV28 and TRBJ1-1, with D possibly matching TRBD1 (5 bases). V was clipped by 5 bases and J by 5 bases, with 18 bases between them. The CDR3 has 15 amino acids. Germline CDR1 MDHEN, CDR2 SYDVKM. The CDR3 sequence is CASSPTGLRGTEAFF. In DNA form, the CDR3 reads TGTGCCAGCAGTCCGACGGGACTTCGAGGGACTGAAGCTTTCTTT.

This chain links TRBV9 with TRBJ2-3, with 7 bases matching TRBD2. Germline V gene data show CDR1 as SGDLS and CDR2 as YYNGEE. The CDR3 contains 16 residues. V lost 0 bases to trimming and J lost 2 bases; unmatched junction nucleotides: 6. Written as DNA, the CDR3 is TGTGCCAGCAGCGTAGGGGCTAGCGGTTACACAGATACGCAGTATTTT. Translation gives CASSVGASGYTDTQYF.

V is TRBV12-3 or TRBV12-4 and J is TRBJ1-5, with no clear D. The CDR3 consists of 12 residues. The germline V and J ends were trimmed by 6 bases and 10 bases, with 13 bases remaining between them. The CDR3 sequence is CASSQTRGPQHF. The CDR3 nucleotides are TGTGCCAGCAGCCAGACCCGGGGACCCCAGCATTTT.

The chain couples TRBV10-2 to TRBJ1-2; 9 bases fit TRBD1. The CDR3 runs to 14 residues. CDR1 WSHSY and CDR2 SAAADI come from the germline V gene. Trimming removed 6 bases from V and 1 base from J; junction bases left unmatched: 3. This CDR3 reads CASRSGQGNYGYTF. As DNA, the CDR3 is TGCGCCAGCAGATCGGGACAGGGTAACTATGGCTACACCTTC.